This passage covers 5 T cell receptor beta chains from one sample sequenced in a study of blood T cell repertoires in COVID-19. Profiling relied on immunoSEQ multiplex PCR, and the TCRdb table lists in-frame clones only, not all of them. The repertoire holds 250,000 to 350,000 clones, with about nine tenths as singletons. The material sequenced was PBMCs or T cells enriched from blood (not recorded which). The receptors derive from a man aged 60 to 75 who had recovered from COVID-19.

The rearrangement joins TRBV6-6 to TRBJ1-2; D possibly corresponds to TRBD1 (6 bases). Germline V gene data show CDR1 as MNHNY and CDR2 as SVGAGI (reference sequence). This CDR3 has 14 residues. Trimming took 5 bases from V and 5 from J, leaving 15 bases between them. As DNA, the CDR3 is TGTGCCAGCAGTCGGAGGGGGTCGGAATATGGCTACACCTTC. Residues: CASSRRGSEYGYTF.

The rearrangement joins TRBV4-1 to TRBJ1-4, with D uncertain. The germline CDR1 and CDR2 sequences are MGHRA and YSYEKL. Trimming pared 1 base from V and 5 bases from J, leaving 8 bases between. CDR3 length equals 14 residues. The CDR3 here is CASSQVKENEKLFF. CDR3 nucleotide sequence: TGCGCCAGCAGCCAAGTTAAGGAGAATGAAAAACTGTTTTTT.

The CDR3 spells CASSLRPPTSGGANEQFF. DNA of the CDR3: TGTGCCAGCAGCTTACGGCCCCCGACTAGCGGGGGGGCCAATGAGCAGTTCTTC. The chain carries TRBV7-2 and TRBJ2-1; TRBD2 aligns across 14 bases. CDR1 is SGHTA, CDR2 FQGNSA, per germline. There are 18 residues in the CDR3. J lost 6 bases, V lost 2 bases, and 9 bases had no gene match.

The rearrangement uses TRBV11-2 and TRBJ2-2, with TRBD2 matching 8 bases. V was clipped by 5 bases and J by 8 bases; unmatched bases: 13. Germline loops: CDR1 SGHAT, CDR2 FQNNGV. The CDR3 has 16 amino acids. The CDR3 here is CASSHTPSGRSGELFF. CDR3 bases: TGTGCCAGCAGCCATACCCCCAGCGGGAGATCTGGGGAGCTGTTTTTT.

The chain combines TRBV15 with TRBJ1-5; tentative D call: TRBD1 (5 bases). Trimming removed 6 bases at V and 9 bases at J, with 12 bases between. Germline assignment: CDR1 LNHNV and CDR2 YYDKDF (reference sequence). This CDR3 contains 12 residues. The CDR3 DNA reads TGTGCCACCAGGCAAGGGGCTTGGCCCCAGCATTTT. Protein sequence: CATRQGAWPQHF.